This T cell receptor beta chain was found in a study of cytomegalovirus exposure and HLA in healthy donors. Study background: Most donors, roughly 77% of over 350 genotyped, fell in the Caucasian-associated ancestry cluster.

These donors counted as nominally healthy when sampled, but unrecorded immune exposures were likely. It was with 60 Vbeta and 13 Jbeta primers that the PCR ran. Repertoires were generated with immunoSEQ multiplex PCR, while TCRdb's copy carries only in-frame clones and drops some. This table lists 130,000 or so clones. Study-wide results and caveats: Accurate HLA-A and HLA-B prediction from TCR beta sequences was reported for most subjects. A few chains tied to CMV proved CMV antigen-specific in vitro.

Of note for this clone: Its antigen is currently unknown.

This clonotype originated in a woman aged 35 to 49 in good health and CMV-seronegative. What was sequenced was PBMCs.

The CDR3 protein is CASSVEPGNQPQHF. The CDR3 DNA reads TGTGCCAGCAGCGTAGAACCAGGAAATCAGCCCCAGCATTTT. J is TRBJ1-5 and V is TRBV9; the D is unclear. The CDR3 sequence is 14 residues long. The V end was cut by 0 bases, the J end by 4 bases, with 8 bases between. Germline CDR1 reads SGDLS; CDR2 reads YYNGEE.